Listed here are 9 T cell receptor beta chains from one sample, sequenced in a study of cytotoxic CD8 clonotypes in ibrutinib-treated CLL. TCRdb keeps only in-frame clones here, not all; method: immunoSEQ multiplex PCR. There are about 85,000 clones in the sample; about 85% occur only once, and around 4.8% lies in the top ten. This sample comprised PBMCs, obtained after 12 months of ibrutinib treatment. The receptors stem from a human donor with chronic lymphocytic leukemia.

The V call is TRBV7-2, the J call TRBJ2-5; D possibly matches TRBD1 or TRBD2 (5 bases each). CDR3 length equals 14 residues. Germline CDR1 reads SGHTA; CDR2 reads FQGNSA. Trimming took 1 base from V and 5 from J, leaving 11 bases between them. CDR3: CASSLGPEGETQYF. For the CDR3, the DNA is TGTGCCAGCAGCTTAGGGCCTGAGGGGGAGACCCAGTACTTC.

Only one count was recorded for this clone. The genes are TRBV5-1 and TRBJ1-1; D not certain. Germline CDR1 SGHRS, CDR2 YFSETQ. The length of the CDR3 is 17 residues. The V end lost 1 base, the J end lost 1 base, and 17 bases lay between the germline ends. In DNA, the CDR3 is TGCGCCAGCAGCTTGCACTCCGTAGGAGCTAAGAACACTGAAGCTTTCTTT. As protein: CASSLHSVGAKNTEAFF.

Concerning this clone: The junction does not match germline at one end; this may be a read error. The chain recombines TRBV28 with TRBJ2-7, with D possibly matching TRBD1 (6 bases). The V gene's germline CDR1 is MDHEN and CDR2 SYDVKM. The CDR3 spans 13 residues. The CDR3 DNA follows: TGTGCCAGCAGTCCCGGGACAACCAGCGGACCCCCCTTC. Translated, it gives CASSPGTTSGPPF.

This sequence joins TRBV7-2 and TRBJ1-6; 11 bases fit TRBD1. The germline V gene has CDR1 SGHTA and CDR2 FQGNSA. Germline trimming cut 5 bases from V and 7 bases from J; bases unmatched to any gene: 13. This CDR3 has 18 residues. Written as DNA, the CDR3 is TGTGCCAGCAGCCCGAGGCCGAGAAGGGACAGGGGGAATTCACCCCTCCACTTT. It codes for CASSPRPRRDRGNSPLHF.

The V gene is TRBV28, the J gene TRBJ2-5; 8 bases match TRBD1. Germline CDR1 reads MDHEN; CDR2 reads SYDVKM. This CDR3 spans 15 amino acids. Trimming removed 5 bases from V and 5 bases from J; junction bases left unmatched: 10. CDR3 loop: CASSPPWTGLETQYF. In DNA, the CDR3 is TGTGCCAGCAGTCCCCCCTGGACAGGGTTGGAGACCCAGTACTTC. Together with reference TRBV28 and TRBJ2-5, the CDR3 gives the full variable domain: DVKVTQSSRYLVKRTGEKVFLECVQDMDHENMFWYRQDPGLGLRLIYFSYDVKMKEKGDIPEGYSVSREKKERFSLILESASTNQTSMYLCASSPPWTGLETQYFGPGTRLLVL.

The rearrangement joins TRBV28 to TRBJ1-2; D is possibly TRBD1 (6 bases). CDR1 is MDHEN, CDR2 SYDVKM, per germline. Trimming removed 7 bases at V and 8 bases at J, with 11 bases between. CDR3 size: 11 residues. CDR3 sequence reads: CASNREGGYTF. Here the CDR3 DNA reads TGTGCCAGCAACAGGGAGGGAGGCTACACCTTC.

In nucleotides, the CDR3 is TGCGCCAGCAGCCAAGATCGGGGAGGGACGAGGGACGAGCAGTACTTC. Protein sequence: CASSQDRGGTRDEQYF. The V gene is TRBV4-3, the J gene TRBJ2-7; 7 bases map to TRBD2. The germline V gene encodes CDR1 LGHNA and CDR2 YSLEER. V was clipped by 0 bases and J by 5 bases; unmatched bases: 10. This CDR3 has 16 amino acids.

V usage is TRBV6-5 and J usage is TRBJ2-1; 9 bases are shared with TRBD2. Trimming at V came to 2 bases and at J to 7 bases, leaving 6 bases not matched to a gene. There are 15 residues in the CDR3. CDR1 is MNHEY, CDR2 SVGAGI, per germline. Here the CDR3 reads CASSYGAGGGNEQFF. In nucleotides, the CDR3 is TGTGCCAGCAGTTACGGGGCGGGAGGGGGGAATGAGCAGTTCTTC.

This clone was detected a few times. The V and J genes are TRBV7-8 and TRBJ1-4; D uncertain. V dropped 1 base and J dropped 11 bases, with 11 bases sitting between them. In germline, CDR1 is SGHVS, CDR2 FQNEAQ. The CDR3 length is 13 residues. The CDR3 sequence is CASSLVGFGKLFF. The CDR3 DNA reads as TGTGCCAGCAGCTTAGTGGGGTTCGGGAAACTGTTTTTT.